This TCR beta chain is from a study of blood T cells in healthy people across ages. Study-level results: A roughly linear fall in TCR beta diversity per million T cells was seen with increasing age. Donors of long life had a larger count of naive CD4+ cells and greater diversity than aged donors.

Primed by a sample-barcoded 5' primer and a J-beta primer mix, a second PCR proceeded for about 6 to 12 cycles. Via MiXCR, TCRdb re-called the 5' RACE reads, giving one row per CDR3 protein. The table lists approximately 810,000 distinct CDR3 sequences, 35% to 40% of them singletons. Each donor had about 9.6 milliliters of peripheral blood drawn. This clonotype was counted ten times or more. Its antigen is not identified. V shed 1 base and J shed 1 base, with 9 bases lying between them. The CDR3 covers 15 residues. The receptor comes from a man aged 18 to 30 in good health. The sample consisted of blood. The chain has TRBV12-3 or TRBV12-4 and TRBJ2-3, with D possibly TRBD2 on 5 matching bases. The CDR3 is CASSLEGLRTDTQYF. The DNA of the CDR3 is TGTGCCAGCAGTTTAGAAGGACTTCGCACAGATACGCAGTATTTT.